The source of this T cell receptor beta chain is a study of blood T cell repertoires in COVID-19 (dated by TCRdb to 2019 to 2021). With regard to the full study: Samples from collaborators originated in the United States, Italy and Spain and spanned both the acute and convalescent phases of COVID-19. Sample metadata almost always included a de-identified subject ID, COVID-19 status, age in years and sex. The material from the prospective study consisted of cDNA or gDNA derived from T cells, B-cell-depleted T cells, or PBMCs. Where available, HLA class I and class II types were taken from metadata supplied by the sample provider and were not determined by assay-based typing. The repertoires were released in a freely available public database intended as a resource for research on the immune response to SARS-CoV-2. The samples were drawn from the first 160 participants of the ongoing ImmuneRACE study and from over 950 subjects provided by 6 global collaborators. Subjects who had been exposed to COVID-19, were actively infected with it, or had recovered from it provided the deeply sampled blood TCRbeta repertoires that made up the dataset. Study-level results and caveats: The quantity of clinical and demographic metadata differed by source and by participant and was supplied without curation.

Participants in the prospective study were aged roughly 18 to 90 years, lived in approximately 26 United States geographic areas, and enrolled through a virtual design. Cohort assignment in the prospective study relied on participant-reported clinical history from a screening survey and a study questionnaire. Recovered participants in ImmuneRACE Cohort 3 were defined by two consecutive negative NP/OP PCR tests, clearance by a healthcare professional, or resolution of symptoms. Mobile phlebotomists in the prospective study collected whole blood, serum and a nasopharyngeal or oropharyngeal swab from every participant. Over a roughly two-month period, participants in the prospective study had the option of providing additional blood draws and questionnaires. Prospective study blood samples were shipped either frozen or at room temperature before DNA extraction. TCRbeta CDR3 regions were amplified from genomic DNA by means of the immunoSEQ Assay, a bias-controlled multiplex PCR. As for how the authors treated the data: The number of nucleated cells in each sample was estimated from the amplification of reference gene primers within the assay. Sequence reads were collapsed and filtered to measure the absolute abundance of every unique TCRbeta CDR3 rearrangement. Productive Simpson clonality was computed per sample as the square root of Simpson's diversity index over productive rearrangements. Imported from immuneACCESS, the table was reduced by TCRdb to in-frame sequences with V and J called. These copies leave out some clones; in studies compared against another copy, an unresolved V gene accounts for under half, and the cause of the remainder is not known. V, J and clone size are those of that table, while D and trimming were read from the DNA. The sample table lists about 180,000 clones, 88% of them with a count of one. The ten largest clones represent roughly 9% of the sample.

To note about this clone: Which antigen it targets is not known. No clone much larger than this one lies a single base away; base qualities are absent.

The germline V gene (reference sequence) gives CDR1 as MNHEY and CDR2 as SMNVEV. Including the terminal cysteine and phenylalanine, the CDR3 comprises 14 residues. The sequence is cut down to CDR3 DNA, 42 bases in frame from base 1. Relative to germline, V is 0 bases shorter and J is 1 base shorter, with 6 bases between their ends. The sequencing sample was made of PBMCs or T cells enriched from blood (not recorded which). The V gene is TRBV27 and the J gene is TRBJ1-2; the D gene identity is not certain. The clonotype was recovered from a woman aged 18-35 years who had recovered from COVID-19. The DNA reads TGTGCCAGCAGTTTATCCTACAGTAACTATGGCTACACCTTC. The resulting protein is CASSLSYSNYGYTF.